The source of this T cell receptor (beta chain) is a study of patients and donors after allogeneic stem cell transplantation. TCRdb itself ran the RT-PCR reads through MiXCR, one entry per CDR3 protein. The sample yields about 400,000 distinct CDR3 sequences, under 20% seen once. The length of the CDR3 is 13 residues. V lost 4 bases and J lost 3; bases outside the gene matches: 3. The germline CDR1 and CDR2 sequences are SGHRS and YFSETQ. V is TRBV5-1 and J is TRBJ2-5, with 7 bases that match TRBD1. The sequenced sample was blood, either unsorted or a sorted T cell fraction (not recorded which). The sequence derives from a human donor who was either an allogeneic HSCT recipient or a stem cell or donor lymphocyte infusion donor (not recorded which). It is not recorded whose cells these are; they may come from a transplant donor. The CDR3 reads CASSGGQKETQYF. Here the CDR3 DNA reads TGCGCCAGCAGCGGGGGACAGAAAGAGACCCAGTACTTC.